Listed here are 10 T cell receptor beta chains from one sample, sequenced in a study of T cells in women clearing cervical HPV infection. Sequenced by immunoSEQ multiplex PCR; TCRdb stores in-frame clones only, minus some. Here the sample table reports 15,000 to 20,000 clones. The sequenced material came from blood buffy coat. The receptors originated from a woman aged 18-70 years with a cervical HPV16 infection that either progressed to CIN3+ or cleared (not recorded which).

As concerns this clone: The read halts 3 residues ahead of the CDR3 end, with the missing end drawn from the germline J gene. The chain links TRBV11-2 to TRBJ2-5; TRBD2 might be the D (5 bases). The CDR3 consists of 14 residues. The germline gives CDR1 SGHAT, CDR2 FQNNGV. Trimming removed 1 base from V and 5 bases from J, with 11 bases in between. The CDR3 sequence is CASSLGATGETQYF. The covered CDR3 bases are TGTGCCAGCAGCTTAGGCGCAACGGGGGAGACC.

The sequenced part of the CDR3 DNA is TGTGCCAGCAGTGGACGTCGACAGATTCCCACTGAA. It specifies CASSGRRQIPTE. The complete CDR3 reads CASSGRRQIPTEAFF. This sequence joins TRBV14 and TRBJ1-1; TRBD1 might be the D (5 bases). The read falls 3 residues short of the CDR3 end, and the missing part is taken from the germline J gene. Trimming removed 6 bases at V and 4 bases at J, with 18 bases between. The CDR3 sequence is 15 residues long. Germline V gene lookup returns CDR1 SGHDN and CDR2 FVKESK.

Remarks on this clone: With the read ending 3 residues before the CDR3 end, the germline J gene is used to fill in that end. The rearrangement joins TRBV20-1 to TRBJ2-1; D ambiguous. In germline, CDR1 is DFQATT, CDR2 SNEGSKA (reference sequence). The length of the CDR3 is 12 residues. The V end lost 6 bases, the J end lost 8 bases, and 14 bases lay between the germline ends. The CDR3 loop reads CSAASLRDEQFF. The CDR3 DNA, read in part, is TGCAGTGCCGCCTCCCTTAGGGATGAG.

Details on this clone: The missing CDR3 end, 3 residues past where the read stops, is filled in from the germline J gene. The chain employs TRBV7-8 and TRBJ2-3, with 7 bases aligning to TRBD1. Germline lookup yields CDR1 SGHVS and CDR2 FQNEAQ. The CDR3 has 17 amino acids. Trimming took 1 base from V and 3 from J; bases not matched to a gene: 10. CDR3 region: CASSLVSRDSLTDTQYF. CDR3 DNA (partial): TGTGCCAGCAGCTTAGTTTCACGGGACAGTCTTACAGATACG.

CDR3 loop: CASSLDRWAQDYTF. The CDR3 bases that were read are TGTGCCAGCAGCTTAGATCGGTGGGCTCAGGAC. The rearrangement links TRBV7-9 to TRBJ1-2; D call uncertain. The CDR3 goes on 3 residues after the read ends, and that part is filled in from the germline J gene. This CDR3 region has 14 residues. Per germline, CDR1 SEHNR and CDR2 FQNEAQ (reference sequence).

CDR3 residues: CASSELRGGSEKLFF. The part of the CDR3 DNA that was read is TGTGCCAGCAGTGAACTCAGGGGCGGTAGTGAAAAA. This chain links TRBV2 with TRBJ1-4; possibly TRBD1 for D (6 bases). The read terminates 3 residues ahead of where the CDR3 ends, so the germline J gene completes it. CDR1 and CDR2 (germline): SNHLY, FYNNEI. V dropped 2 bases and J dropped 7 bases, with 14 bases sitting between them. The CDR3 covers 15 residues.

As concerns this clone: The CDR3 end is not reached by the read, which stops 3 residues before it; the germline J gene fills it in. The rearrangement joins TRBV19 to TRBJ2-4; weak D call: TRBD2 (5 bases). Germline V lookup: CDR1 LNHDA, CDR2 SQIVND (reference sequence). The CDR3 sequence is 16 residues long. The CDR3 here is CASSIEGSRAGYGQYF. The sequenced part of the CDR3 DNA is TGTGCCAGTAGTATAGAAGGATCGAGGGCGGGCTATGGT.

For this clone: The missing CDR3 end, 3 residues past where the read stops, is filled in from the germline J gene. The V and J genes are TRBV20-1 and TRBJ2-3, with 9 nucleotides matching TRBD1. Germline assignment: CDR1 DFQATT and CDR2 SNEGSKA (reference sequence). The CDR3 length is 15 residues. CDR3 bases read: TGCAGTGCCGATCCGGGACAGGGCAAACAAGAGACG. Translated: CSADPGQGKQET. The full CDR3 reads CSADPGQGKQETQYF.

To note about this clone: Read data end 3 residues before the CDR3 end; the end is taken from the germline J gene. V gene TRBV30 combines with J gene TRBJ1-2; D perhaps matches TRBD1 (6 bases). Per germline, CDR1 GTSNPN and CDR2 SVGIG (reference sequence). The CDR3 runs 15 residues. V lost 2 bases and J 4 bases, leaving 17 bases between the germline ends. This chain's CDR3 is CAWSPNRAESYGYTF. The DNA read from the CDR3 is TGTGCCTGGAGTCCCAACAGGGCGGAGAGCTATGGC.

As regards this clone: Read data end 3 residues before the CDR3 end; the end is taken from the germline J gene. This sequence joins TRBV20-1 and TRBJ2-5; 12 positions agree with TRBD2. The CDR3 is 16 amino acids. V dropped 0 bases and J dropped 5; count of bases not matched to a gene: 7. Per germline, CDR1 DFQATT and CDR2 SNEGSKA (reference sequence). The CDR3 is CSARELAGGVGETQYF. The sequenced part of the CDR3 DNA is TGCAGTGCTAGAGAACTAGCGGGAGGTGTGGGGGAGACC.